This TCR beta chain was recorded in a study of T cell clonality in common variable immunodeficiency. Overall study results and limits: Compared with healthy controls, CVID subjects showed increased TCRbeta clonality, mostly in about a third.

In this sample, this clone turned up many times. The antigen remains unidentified. The read finishes 3 residues shy of the CDR3 end, and the germline J gene is used to complete it. With 5 bases clipped from V and 5 bases from J, the junction kept 7 bases outside the gene matches. The germline V gene encodes CDR1 SGHTA and CDR2 FQGTGA. The CDR3 has 14 amino acids. Control and CVID samples contributed equal amounts of genomic DNA. TCRdb's copy holds only in-frame clones and misses some; the assay was immunoSEQ multiplex PCR. Recorded here are 50,000 to 60,000 clones, none singletons. Each donor provided about 5 to 9 ml of heparinized whole blood.

This clonotype was sampled from a person aged 18 to 70 in good health. This chain joins TRBV7-3 and TRBJ2-3; the match to TRBD1 covers 7 bases. Sequencing used peripheral blood mononuclear cells. The part of the CDR3 DNA that was read is TGTGCCAGCAGCCTCCTCGGACAGGAAGATACG. It yields the protein CASSLLGQEDT. The CDR3 in its entirety is CASSLLGQEDTQYF.